The present TCR beta chain was sequenced within a study of cytomegalovirus exposure and HLA in healthy donors. Study-level information: Among the roughly 400 genotyped donors, just over 80% were placed in the Caucasian-associated ancestry cluster.

PCR employed 60 Vbeta and 13 Jbeta primers. TCRdb's copy holds only in-frame clones and misses some; the assay was immunoSEQ multiplex PCR. Among 150,000 to 200,000 clones listed, more than 60% were seen once. The study, taken as a whole, reports: Being productive about 87% or about 30% of the time was typical of most TCR beta V segments in an earlier analysis. Sequences of the TCR beta chain were said to predict the HLA-A and HLA-B alleles of most subjects accurately. According to the study, about 180 TCR beta chains were cytomegalovirus-associated.

The CDR3 is 17 residues long. Germline V gene lookup returns CDR1 LNHDA and CDR2 SQIVND (reference sequence). The V segment lost 6 bases and the J segment 0 bases; nucleotides outside the gene matches: 10. Concerning this clone: The antigen remains unidentified.

This receptor was taken from a female donor in good health and CMV-seronegative. This chain links TRBV19 with TRBJ1-3, with 8 bases identical to TRBD1. Sequencing was done on a sample of PBMCs. CDR3 loop: CASRTDGQGNSGNTIYF. Here the CDR3 DNA reads TGTGCCAGTAGAACGGATGGACAGGGCAACTCTGGAAACACCATATATTTT.